Listed below are T cell receptor beta chains from one sample, sequenced in a study of a mutant IDH1 vaccine in newly diagnosed glioma. Antigens for these TCRs are unknown. Measured with immunoSEQ multiplex PCR; TCRdb has only the in-frame clones, and not every one. The sample gives 55,000 to 65,000 clones, over 70% of which show up once; about 5% is in the top ten. The sample was PBMCs, taken from a glioma patient whose treatment included an IDH1 peptide vaccine. These receptors all stem from a man in his forties or fifties with glioma. The CDR3 runs from the conserved cysteine through the conserved F or W. The D gene is left open where the match is weak. Where a row states a size, it is once, few, many or the class of an expanded clone; other rows omit it.

clone_size j_call v_call d_call cdr3_aa cdr3_nt
- TRBJ2-7 TRBV27 TRBD2 CASSRIGTRNEQYF TGTGCCAGCAGCCGCATTGGGACTAGAAACGAGCAGTACTTC
few TRBJ2-7 TRBV6-5 TRBD1 CASSYSWTGPTEQYF TGTGCCAGCAGTTACTCTTGGACAGGACCCACCGAGCAGTACTTC
- TRBJ1-5 TRBV28 TRBD1 CASGEGQGIDSNQPQHF TGTGCCAGCGGGGAGGGACAGGGGATAGATAGCAATCAGCCCCAGCATTTT
- TRBJ2-2 TRBV10-2 TRBD2 CASSKAGGPGTGELFF TGCGCCAGCTCGAAAGCGGGGGGGCCGGGCACCGGGGAGCTGTTTTTT
- TRBJ1-4 TRBV5-6 - CASSFLGANEKLFF TGTGCCAGCAGCTTTTTGGGGGCTAATGAAAAACTGTTTTTT
- TRBJ1-5 TRBV19 TRBD1 CASSIVGTGVSNQPQHF TGTGCCAGTAGTATAGTGGGGACAGGGGTTAGCAATCAGCCCCAGCATTTT
few TRBJ1-1 TRBV9 TRBD1 CASSSQGDTEAFF TGTGCCAGCAGCTCCCAGGGGGACACTGAAGCTTTCTTT
- TRBJ1-5 TRBV2 - CASRPGTGNQPQHF TGTGCCAGCAGGCCGGGGACGGGCAATCAGCCCCAGCATTTT
- TRBJ2-7 TRBV7-9 TRBD1 CASSPRQGSDEQYF TGTGCCAGCAGCCCCCGACAGGGCTCGGACGAGCAGTACTTC
- TRBJ1-1 TRBV19 - CASSAGPNTEAFF TGTGCCAGTAGTGCCGGACCGAACACTGAAGCTTTCTTT
- TRBJ2-5 TRBV6-5 TRBD2 CASGRAGAGVETQYF TGTGCCAGCGGCAGAGCGGGGGCCGGGGTGGAGACCCAGTACTTC
once TRBJ1-1 TRBV27 - CASSLIIYSEAFF TGTGCCAGCAGCCTTATAATTTACAGTGAAGCTTTCTTT
few TRBJ2-2 TRBV14 - CASSQGGNTGELFF TGTGCCAGCAGCCAAGGAGGGAACACCGGGGAGCTGTTTTTT
few TRBJ2-3 TRBV9 - CASSVGVDSTDTQYF TGTGCCAGCAGCGTAGGTGTGGACAGCACAGATACGCAGTATTTT
- TRBJ2-7 TRBV18 TRBD1 CASSPPMGGQGYSYEQYF TGTGCCAGCTCACCACCCATGGGCGGACAGGGATACTCCTACGAGCAGTACTTC
- TRBJ1-5 TRBV5-1 - CASSRDITPGQPQHF TGCGCCAGCAGCAGGGACATTACCCCCGGACAGCCCCAGCATTTT
once TRBJ2-7 TRBV5-5 - CASSFWDGSYEQYF TGTGCCAGCAGCTTCTGGGACGGCTCCTACGAGCAGTACTTC
few TRBJ1-5 TRBV6-1 - CASTGWPRGNQPQHF TGTGCCAGCACCGGTTGGCCCAGAGGGAATCAGCCCCAGCATTTT
- TRBJ1-5 TRBV27 - CASSFSGANQPQHF TGTGCCAGCAGTTTCTCAGGGGCCAATCAGCCCCAGCATTTT
- TRBJ2-7 TRBV10-3 TRBD2 CAISVDSGGYEQYF TGTGCCATCAGTGTGGATAGCGGGGGCTACGAGCAGTACTTC
- TRBJ2-7 TRBV20-1 - CSARGAEQYF TGCAGTGCCAGGGGGGCCGAGCAGTACTTC
few TRBJ1-1 TRBV5-1 - CASRDKYTEAFF TGCGCCAGTCGGGACAAGTACACTGAAGCTTTCTTT
- TRBJ2-2 TRBV4-3 - CASSQDRATGELFF TGCGCCAGCAGCCAAGATAGGGCCACCGGGGAGCTGTTTTTT
- TRBJ1-2 TRBV5-6 TRBD1 CASSPDRVGHGYTF TGTGCCAGCAGCCCGGACAGGGTAGGGCACGGCTACACCTTC
- TRBJ1-5 TRBV19 - CASSTASTGYNQPQHF TGTGCCAGTAGTACGGCCTCCACAGGATACAATCAGCCCCAGCATTTT
- TRBJ1-1 TRBV19 - CASSTLGDTEAFF TGTGCCAGTAGTACCCTCGGAGACACTGAAGCTTTCTTT
few TRBJ2-1 TRBV19 TRBD2 CASSVPSGAEQFF TGTGCCAGTAGTGTCCCTAGCGGGGCTGAGCAGTTCTTC
- TRBJ1-1 TRBV6-1 - CASSERSQNTEAFF TGTGCCAGCAGTGAAAGGTCGCAGAACACTGAAGCTTTCTTT
- TRBJ1-5 TRBV30 - CAWSGDMDNQPQHF TGTGCCTGGAGTGGGGACATGGACAATCAGCCCCAGCATTTT
- TRBJ2-1 TRBV19 - CASSVLGAGSYNEQFF TGTGCCAGTAGTGTGCTAGGCGCCGGCTCCTACAATGAGCAGTTCTTC
- TRBJ2-4 TRBV30 - CACVKGGTGNIQYF TGTGCCTGTGTGAAGGGGGGGACCGGAAACATTCAGTACTTC
few TRBJ1-4 TRBV14 TRBD1 CASSRSTGDEANEKLFF TGTGCCAGCAGCCGTTCGACAGGGGATGAAGCTAATGAAAAACTGTTTTTT
- TRBJ2-1 TRBV6-5 TRBD2 CASGGGSYNEQFF TGTGCCAGCGGGGGGGGGTCCTACAATGAGCAGTTCTTC
few TRBJ1-1 TRBV19 - CASRSGEINTEAFF TGTGCCAGTAGGTCCGGGGAAATAAACACTGAAGCTTTCTTT
- TRBJ1-1 TRBV6-6 - CASISKASTEAFF TGTGCCAGCATTTCAAAGGCGAGTACTGAAGCTTTCTTT